A single sample gave rise to the 29 T cell receptor beta chains below, sequenced in a study of somatic mutations in cytotoxic T cells in rheumatoid arthritis. Some clones are missing from TCRdb's copy, which holds only in-frame ones; the method was immunoSEQ multiplex PCR. The sample holds roughly 4,000 clones; 85% to 95% are singletons and the top ten take around 8%. Sequenced material: CD8+ T cells sorted from blood. The receptors originated from a woman aged 60 to 75 with rheumatoid arthritis.

CDR3 nucleotides: TGTGCCAGCAGGGGAAGCGGCAACTCTGGAAACACCATATATTTT. It translates to CASRGSGNSGNTIYF. The genes are TRBV2 and TRBJ1-3; D not resolved. This CDR3 has 15 amino acids. The germline V gene encodes CDR1 SNHLY and CDR2 FYNNEI. Trimming stripped 6 bases from V and 0 bases from J, with 12 bases between. The full variable domain, rest sourced from reference TRBV2 and TRBJ1-3, is EPEVTQTPSHQVTQMGQEVILRCVPISNHLYFYWYRQILGQKVEFLVSFYNNEISEKSEIFDDQFSVERPDGSNFTLKIRSTKLEDSAMYFCASRGSGNSGNTIYFGEGSWLTVV.

V usage is TRBV5-1 and J usage is TRBJ2-7; D ambiguous. CDR3 size: 11 residues. The V and J ends lost 5 bases and 0 bases respectively, with 3 bases between them. Germline CDR1 and CDR2: SGHRS and YFSETQ. In DNA, the CDR3 is TGCGCCAGCAGGGCCTCCTACGAGCAGTACTTC. It yields the protein CASRASYEQYF.

The genes are TRBV4-1 and TRBJ2-3; 14 bases are a match to TRBD2. Germline trimming cut 3 bases from V and 2 bases from J; bases unmatched to any gene: 10. CDR3 length: 19 amino acids. Germline V gene data show CDR1 as MGHRA and CDR2 as YSYEKL. The CDR3 spells CASSHATSGGDLPTDTQYF. CDR3 sequence (DNA): TGCGCCAGCAGCCATGCGACTAGCGGGGGGGATCTCCCCACAGATACGCAGTATTTT.

The J gene is TRBJ2-1, the V gene TRBV6-1, with 11 bases fitting TRBD1. Trimming at V came to 2 bases and at J to 5 bases, leaving 11 bases not matched to a gene. The CDR3 length is 18 residues. The germline V gene has CDR1 MNHNS and CDR2 SASEGT. The CDR3 reads CASSERRHGDRGDNEQFF. CDR3 nucleotides: TGTGCCAGCAGTGAAAGGCGTCATGGGGACAGGGGGGACAATGAGCAGTTCTTC.

The chain combines TRBV6-1 with TRBJ2-7; D gene unclear. Germline CDR1 and CDR2: MNHNS and SASEGT. This CDR3 comprises 14 residues. Deletions cut 1 base from V and 6 bases from J, with 13 bases between. The CDR3 DNA is TGTGCCAGCAGTGAAGTAGTTAGCTTAAGCGAGCAGTACTTC. The encoded protein is CASSEVVSLSEQYF.

The rearrangement uses TRBV11-3 and TRBJ2-7, with a tentative D call TRBD2 (6 bases). CDR3 length: 16 amino acids. CDR1 is SGHNT and CDR2 is YENEEA in the germline V gene. Trimming pared 4 bases from V and 4 bases from J, leaving 20 bases between. The CDR3 DNA reads as TGTGCCAGCAGCTCCAAATCCCGGGACTTGGCGTACGAGCAGTACTTC. Its protein is CASSSKSRDLAYEQYF.

Remarks on this clone: Different DNA sequences within this sample yield the same CDR3. This sequence joins TRBV10-2 and TRBJ1-6; D remains unclear. V gave up 0 bases and J gave up 13 bases, with 13 bases separating them. The CDR3 is 14 amino acids. Germline CDR1 WSHSY, CDR2 SAAADI. For the CDR3, the DNA is TGCGCCAGCAGTGAGTCGTTGAGGTACTCCCCCCTCCACTTT. This codes for CASSESLRYSPLHF.

This rearrangement joins TRBV6-1 to TRBJ2-1; TRBD2 is a possible D gene (6 bases). The CDR3 totals 15 residues. V was cut by 3 bases and J by 9 bases, with 18 bases left in between. Germline V gives CDR1 MNHNS, CDR2 SASEGT. DNA of the CDR3: TGTGCCAGCAGTGACCTTTCCGTCGGGGGAACTGAGCAGTTCTTC. This gives the protein CASSDLSVGGTEQFF.

The gene calls are TRBV5-1 and TRBJ1-3; no definite D call. The V gene's germline CDR1 is SGHRS and CDR2 YFSETQ. The CDR3 consists of 17 residues. V was shortened by 1 base and J by 0 bases, with 14 bases between the two germline ends. CDR3 residues: CASSLSGERFSGNTIYF. CDR3 sequence (DNA): TGCGCCAGCAGCTTGTCCGGAGAGAGGTTCTCTGGAAACACCATATATTTT.

This clone was detected only once. This CDR3 reads CAWSVGVGYTF. The CDR3 region has the DNA TGTGCCTGGAGTGTAGGGGTCGGCTACACCTTC. The gene calls are TRBV30 and TRBJ1-2; TRBD1 might be the D (5 bases). Germline-derived CDR1 and CDR2 are GTSNPN and SVGIG (reference sequence). V was shortened by 0 bases and J by 8 bases, with 7 bases between the two germline ends. The CDR3 is made up of 11 amino acids.

This chain links TRBV7-9 with TRBJ2-7; unclear D gene. This CDR3 is 11 amino acids long. With 4 bases removed from V and 2 bases from J, the gap between germline ends came to 3 bases. CDR1 and CDR2 (germline): SEHNR, FQNEAQ (reference sequence). The CDR3 DNA reads as TGTGCCAGCAGCTCAGCCTACGAGCAGTACTTC. Residues: CASSSAYEQYF.

This clone was seen only once. The chain combines TRBV7-6 with TRBJ2-7; 7 bases map to TRBD1. This CDR3 spans 13 amino acids. The germline CDR1 and CDR2 sequences are SGHVS and FNYEAQ. V was clipped by 3 bases and J by 2 bases; unmatched bases: 1. Written as DNA, the CDR3 is TGTGCCAGCAGCTTCGACAGGGCCTACGAGCAGTACTTC. Its protein is CASSFDRAYEQYF.

A note on this clone: Other DNA sequences from this sample encode an identical CDR3 as well. The chain recombines TRBV5-4 with TRBJ1-6, with 9 nucleotides matching TRBD1. The CDR3 length is 15 residues. The ends lost 0 bases at V and 13 bases at J; junction bases unmatched: 8. Germline CDR1 and CDR2: SGHNT and YYREEE (reference sequence). The CDR3 region is CASSLAGQGYSPLHF. As DNA, the CDR3 is TGTGCCAGCAGCTTGGCGGGACAGGGTTACTCCCCCCTCCACTTT.

Comments on this clone: The sample has other DNA sequences that encode this CDR3 too. The chain has TRBV27 and TRBJ2-1; 7 bases match TRBD2. Germline V CDR1 and CDR2: MNHEY, SMNVEV (reference sequence). V trimming: 5 bases; J trimming: 2 bases; junction bases outside the gene matches: 3. CDR3 length: 14 amino acids. The CDR3 loop reads CASSNSGPYNEQFF. CDR3 in DNA: TGTGCCAGCAGTAATAGCGGGCCCTACAATGAGCAGTTCTTC.

The chain uses TRBV7-9 and TRBJ1-4; D not resolved. This CDR3 spans 13 amino acids. Germline V gene sequence: CDR1 SEHNR, CDR2 FQNEAQ (reference sequence). The germline V and J ends were trimmed by 5 bases and 2 bases, with 6 bases remaining between them. The CDR3 nucleotides read TGTGCCAGCAGCCCCCAGACTAATGAAAAACTGTTTTTT. Residues: CASSPQTNEKLFF.

The V and J genes are TRBV29-1 and TRBJ1-2; weak D call: TRBD1 (5 bases). Germline V gene sequence: CDR1 SQVTM, CDR2 ANQGSEA. V lost 4 bases and J lost 7, with 19 bases in between. The CDR3 consists of 14 residues. The DNA for the CDR3 is TGCAGCGTTGTCCTTCAGGGTAGGGTAGGTGGCTACACCTTC. Its translation is CSVVLQGRVGGYTF.

This clone was observed a single time. The chain recombines TRBV4-2 with TRBJ2-1; a possible D gene is TRBD2 (6 bases). The CDR3 is 17 residues long. V was cut by 0 bases and J by 7 bases, with 19 bases left in between. The germline V gene encodes CDR1 LGHNA and CDR2 YNFKEQ. CDR3 sequence reads: CASSQDSPTSEDNEQFF. The CDR3 DNA sequence: TGTGCCAGCAGCCAAGACTCCCCGACTAGTGAGGATAATGAGCAGTTCTTC.

The V and J genes are TRBV7-9 and TRBJ2-5; D may be TRBD1 (6 bases). The CDR3 runs to 13 residues. CDR1 is SEHNR and CDR2 is FQNEAQ in the germline V gene (reference sequence). Trimming took off 5 bases at V and 9 bases at J, with 16 bases between the two ends. The DNA of the CDR3 is TGTGCCAGCAGCCCAAGACAGGACGTGGCCCAGTACTTC. This translates into CASSPRQDVAQYF.

The chain has TRBV5-1 and TRBJ2-1; 14 positions agree with TRBD2. V lost 3 bases and J lost 0; bases outside the gene matches: 2. CDR1 and CDR2 (germline): SGHRS, YFSETQ. This CDR3 contains 17 residues. The chain's CDR3 is CASSWGTSGGSYNEQFF. DNA of the CDR3: TGCGCCAGCAGCTGGGGGACTAGCGGGGGCTCCTACAATGAGCAGTTCTTC.

The chain uses TRBV2 and TRBJ1-1; tentatively, D is TRBD1 (5 bases). Trimming stripped 7 bases from V and 3 bases from J, with 9 bases between. The CDR3 extends over 12 amino acids. Germline lookup yields CDR1 SNHLY and CDR2 FYNNEI. The CDR3 sequence is CASTEGYTEAFF. For the CDR3, the DNA is TGTGCCAGCACGGAGGGGTACACTGAAGCTTTCTTT.

CDR3 sequence reads: CASSPRTGGNSPLHF. The CDR3 region has the DNA TGTGCCAGCAGCCCCAGGACAGGTGGGAATTCACCCCTCCACTTT. V and J are TRBV7-8 and TRBJ1-6; 7 positions agree with TRBD1. The CDR3 runs to 15 residues. V lost 5 bases, J lost 7 bases, and 8 bases stayed unmatched. Germline V gene data show CDR1 as SGHVS and CDR2 as FQNEAQ.

The chain employs TRBV10-2 and TRBJ1-1; 9 bases map to TRBD1. The CDR3 is 14 amino acids. Germline V lookup: CDR1 WSHSY, CDR2 SAAADI. The trim removed 6 bases at V and 3 bases at J, leaving 5 bases unmatched. CDR3 sequence: CASRLTGGDTEAFF. DNA of the CDR3: TGCGCCAGCAGATTGACAGGGGGAGACACTGAAGCTTTCTTT.

The rearrangement links TRBV29-1 to TRBJ1-3, with D possibly TRBD1 on 5 matching bases. The CDR3 is 15 amino acids. V was pared by 0 bases and J by 7 bases, with 16 bases between. CDR1 SQVTM and CDR2 ANQGSEA come from the germline V gene. The CDR3 spells CSVEDGGTGGNTIYF. DNA for the CDR3: TGCAGCGTTGAAGATGGGGGGACGGGTGGGAACACCATATATTTT.

The chain employs TRBV4-1 and TRBJ1-4, with D hard to call. The CDR3 covers 14 residues. Germline CDR1 MGHRA, CDR2 YSYEKL. V dropped 0 bases and J dropped 8 bases, with 10 bases sitting between them. The CDR3 DNA is TGCGCCAGCAGCCAAGATCGGATGGAGGAAAAACTGTTTTTT. It is translated as CASSQDRMEEKLFF.

The V call is TRBV11-2, the J call TRBJ1-6, with D possibly matching TRBD1 (6 bases). Germline-derived CDR1 and CDR2 are SGHAT and FQNNGV. The CDR3 is 13 residues long. The V end was cut by 5 bases, the J end by 14 bases, with 16 bases between. The CDR3 region has the DNA TGTGCCAGCAGCCCGGGGGGGGCGGTGGCCCTCCACTTT. This gives the protein CASSPGGAVALHF.

A single count supports this clone. This chain joins TRBV6-1 and TRBJ2-3, with TRBD1 identical over 7 bases. Germline CDR1 is MNHNS and CDR2 is SASEGT. This CDR3 region has 16 residues. Trimming cost V 3 bases and J 2 bases; bases outside gene matches: 8. The CDR3 DNA reads as TGTGCCAGCAGTGAGCTGGTCAGGGGGTTCACAGATACGCAGTATTTT. Translated, it gives CASSELVRGFTDTQYF.

The rearrangement links TRBV13 to TRBJ1-1; D not resolved. Per germline, CDR1 PRHDT and CDR2 FYEKMQ (reference sequence). V was clipped by 4 bases and J by 3 bases, with 12 bases between them. The CDR3 contains 14 residues. The CDR3 loop reads CASSSSSGYTEAFF. The CDR3 DNA reads as TGTGCCAGCAGCTCATCGTCGGGGTACACTGAAGCTTTCTTT.

The chain couples TRBV11-3 to TRBJ2-5; TRBD2 aligns across 14 bases. Germline lookup yields CDR1 SGHNT and CDR2 YENEEA. CDR3 length: 16 amino acids. With V trimmed by 0 bases and J by 5 bases, 2 bases remained unmatched. CDR3 loop: CASSLEGLAGVETQYF. Written as DNA, the CDR3 is TGTGCCAGCAGCTTAGAGGGACTAGCGGGAGTGGAGACCCAGTACTTC.

The J gene is TRBJ2-7, the V gene TRBV28; TRBD2 agrees at 8 bases. The CDR3 covers 14 residues. Per germline, CDR1 MDHEN and CDR2 SYDVKM. The V gene end was trimmed by 6 bases and the J gene end by 0 bases; junction bases not matched to a gene: 4. CDR3 loop: CASRSSGSSYEQYV. The CDR3 nucleotides are TGTGCCAGCAGATCAAGCGGGAGCTCCTACGAGCAGTACGTC.